Presented here are 8 T cell receptor beta chains from one specimen sequenced in a study of blood T cell repertoires in COVID-19. Produced via immunoSEQ multiplex PCR; TCRdb's table is partial and in-frame only. This table holds around 130,000 clones, 65% to 90% found once. The source material was PBMCs or T cells enriched from blood (not recorded which). These receptors all stem from a woman between 50 and 59 years old who had recovered from COVID-19.

This clone appeared a single time. The chain combines TRBV4-3 with TRBJ1-4; D not certain. Germline CDR1 and CDR2: LGHNA and YSLEER. The CDR3 is made up of 15 amino acids. V was pared by 0 bases and J by 3 bases, with 8 bases between. The CDR3 region has the DNA TGCGCCAGCAGCCAAGAAGAGGCCTCTAATGAAAAACTGTTTTTT. It is translated as CASSQEEASNEKLFF.

This chain uses TRBV2 with TRBJ1-1; D ambiguous. Germline CDR1 and CDR2: SNHLY and FYNNEI. The V and J ends lost 0 bases and 0 bases respectively, with 11 bases between them. This CDR3 has 16 amino acids. The CDR3 reads CASSEASAGMNTEAFF. For the CDR3, the DNA is TGTGCCAGCAGTGAAGCGTCCGCGGGTATGAACACTGAAGCTTTCTTT.

The V and J genes are TRBV13 and TRBJ1-4; the D gene is possibly TRBD1 (6 bases). The CDR3 loop spans 18 amino acids. The germline V and J ends were trimmed by 1 base and 4 bases, with 19 bases remaining between them. Germline CDR1 PRHDT, CDR2 FYEKMQ (reference sequence). CDR3 sequence reads: CASSLVDRTGSGNEKLFF. As DNA, the CDR3 is TGTGCCAGCAGCTTAGTTGACCGTACAGGGTCAGGTAATGAAAAACTGTTTTTT.

The rearrangement joins TRBV27 to TRBJ1-1; 7 bases match TRBD1. The length of the CDR3 is 16 residues. In germline, CDR1 is MNHEY, CDR2 SMNVEV (reference sequence). V dropped 6 bases and J dropped 1; count of bases not matched to a gene: 11. The CDR3: CASSPRQGATNTEAFF. The CDR3, as DNA: TGTGCCAGCAGCCCTCGACAGGGCGCTACGAACACTGAAGCTTTCTTT.

The chain employs TRBV18 and TRBJ2-2, with 9 bases fitting TRBD1. Germline values: CDR1 KGHSH, CDR2 LQKENI. This CDR3 has 15 amino acids. The trim removed 4 bases at V and 3 bases at J, leaving 3 bases unmatched. This CDR3 is CASSLRDRDTGELFF. CDR3 DNA: TGTGCCAGCTCACTCCGGGACAGGGACACCGGGGAGCTGTTTTTT.

The rearrangement joins TRBV10-1 to TRBJ2-5; tentative D call: TRBD2 (5 bases). Trimming removed 4 bases at V and 3 bases at J, with 15 bases between. This CDR3 has 15 residues. From germline, CDR1 is WNHNN and CDR2 SYGVQD (reference sequence). The CDR3: CASSAGQAREETQYF. In DNA form, the CDR3 reads TGCGCCAGCAGTGCCGGGCAGGCGAGGGAAGAGACCCAGTACTTC.

The chain uses TRBV5-1 and TRBJ1-2; 7 nucleotides align to TRBD1. This CDR3 contains 15 residues. Germline lookup yields CDR1 SGHRS and CDR2 YFSETQ. The V gene end was trimmed by 0 bases and the J gene end by 4 bases; junction bases not matched to a gene: 6. CDR3 region: CASSLGGGNGYGYTF. CDR3 bases: TGCGCCAGCAGCTTGGGAGGGGGCAATGGCTATGGCTACACCTTC. Full variable domain (outside the CDR3, taken from reference TRBV5-1 and TRBJ1-2): KAGVTQTPRYLIKTRGQQVTLSCSPISGHRSVSWYQQTPGQGLQFLFEYFSETQRNKGNFPGRFSGRQFSNSRSEMNVSTLELGDSALYLCASSLGGGNGYGYTFGSGTRLTVV.

This clone was seen just once. The chain couples TRBV21-1 to TRBJ1-6. TRBV21-1 is an annotated pseudogene. This CDR3 is built from 18 residues. This CDR3 is CASSRPREGLVYNSPLHF. The CDR3, as DNA: TGTGCCAGCAGCCGCCCCAGGGAGGGACTAGTTTATAATTCACCCCTCCACTTT.